The present entry profiles one T cell receptor (beta chain) with its context. The data stem from a study of T-cell reconstitution after alpha-beta-depleted transplantation in children. As it was prepared, the TCRbeta library received unique molecular identifiers. TCRdb ran MiXCR on the PCR reads and lists one entry per CDR3 protein. This table has some 400,000 distinct CDR3 sequences, around 20% appearing once. The clonotype was recovered from a human donor who donated a stem cell graft to a child with acute myeloid leukemia. The source was PBMCs from the stem cell graft donor, collected from the stem cell graft.

The CDR3 spells CASRGDSTASDTQYF. CDR3 nucleotide sequence: TGTGCCAGCAGGGGGGACTCGACCGCTTCCGATACGCAGTATTTT. The chain is built from TRBV12-3 or TRBV12-4 and TRBJ2-3; D is perhaps TRBD2 (6 bases). This CDR3 contains 15 residues. V lost 6 bases to trimming and J lost 6 bases, with 19 bases between them.